These T cell receptor beta chains were read from a single sample in a study of T-cell reconstitution after alpha-beta-depleted transplantation in children. Via MiXCR, TCRdb re-called the PCR reads, giving one row per CDR3 protein. The table has a few hundred thousand distinct CDR3 sequences, around 13% seen once. The sample here was PBMCs, mostly from graft donor cells, taken 360 days after TCRalphabeta/CD19-depleted stem cell transplant. These receptors were obtained from a male patient under 18 who had a stem cell transplant for acute myeloid leukemia, so the T cells may come from the graft donor. Both conserved end residues are part of each CDR3. D genes are given only for firm matches. Clone size is stated in some rows and not others, as once, few, many or a class when expanded.

>TRBJ2-4|TRBD1|many|TRBV6-5
TGTGCCAGCAGTTATTTCGACAGGGGGCAGAACATTCAGTACTTC
CASSYFDRGQNIQYF
>TRBJ2-5|-|few|TRBV14
TGTGCCAGCAGCCAAGAGACCGGAGTCCCGCTGGGGGAGACCCAGTACTTC
CASSQETGVPLGETQYF
>TRBJ2-7|-|-|TRBV28
TGTGCCAGCAGCCAAGACCTGACCTACGAGCAGTACTTC
CASSQDLTYEQYF
>TRBJ2-6|TRBD1|-|TRBV7-2
TGTGCCAGCAGCCGAGACAGGGGGCTAAGAGGGGCCAACGTCCTGACTTTC
CASSRDRGLRGANVLTF
>TRBJ2-5|TRBD1|-|TRBV24-1
TGTGCCACCAGTGATGCTGACAGGGGGCCCGGGGAGACCCAGTACTTC
CATSDADRGPGETQYF
>TRBJ2-1|-|many|TRBV5-5
TGTGCCAGCAGCTGGGCGGGACAGACTTCCTACAATGAGCAGTTCTTC
CASSWAGQTSYNEQFF
>TRBJ2-7|TRBD2|-|TRBV4-2
TGTGCCAGCAGCCAAGGGACTAGCGGGAGTGCGGGTTTTGGCCACGAGCAGTACTTC
CASSQGTSGSAGFGHEQYF
>TRBJ2-1|TRBD2|-|TRBV7-3
TGTGCCAGCAGCTTAAGCGGGAGGGTGGGCAATGAGCAGTTCTTC
CASSLSGRVGNEQFF
>TRBJ2-7|TRBD2|-|TRBV12-3/TRBV12-4
TGTGCCAGCAGTTGGTGGATCGGGACTACTTCCTACGAGCAGTACTTC
CASSWWIGTTSYEQYF
>TRBJ2-7|TRBD2|-|TRBV7-2
TGTGCCAGCAGCGCTCCGGGACTAGAGGTGTACTTC
CASSAPGLEVYF
>TRBJ2-7|-|many|TRBV29-1
TGCAGCGTTGTCCGCAGGGAATCTGGCGAGCAGTACTTC
CSVVRRESGEQYF
>TRBJ1-1|-|-|TRBV29-1
TGCAGCGTTGAACTTGGGGGGCAGACTGAAGCTTTCTTT
CSVELGGQTEAFF
>TRBJ2-1|TRBD2|few|TRBV25-1
TGTGCCAGCAGTGATTCGGGGGGCTACAATGAGCAGTTCTTC
CASSDSGGYNEQFF
>TRBJ2-3|-|-|TRBV4-3
TGCGCCAGCAGTGATATGTTCACAGATACGCAGTATTTT
CASSDMFTDTQYF
>TRBJ2-1|TRBD2|few|TRBV6-2/TRBV6-3
TGTGCCAGCCTCCTCGGCGGGAGCTCCTACAATGAGCAGTTCTTC
CASLLGGSSYNEQFF
>TRBJ2-3|-|few|TRBV6-2/TRBV6-3
TGTGCCAGCGGACGACAGCCCCTCGGCACAGATACGCAGTATTTT
CASGRQPLGTDTQYF
>TRBJ2-5|TRBD2|-|TRBV27
TGTGCCAGCAGTTTAACCCTACTAGCGAGAGAGACCCAGTACTTC
CASSLTLLARETQYF
>TRBJ2-7|-|few|TRBV7-2
TGTGCCAGCAGCACGGGACGGCGGTACGAGCAGTACTTC
CASSTGRRYEQYF
>TRBJ2-1|-|few|TRBV28
TGTGCCAGCAGTTTCTATCTCACCCTATACAATGAGCAGTTCTTC
CASSFYLTLYNEQFF
>TRBJ2-7|TRBD2|-|TRBV7-2
TGTGCCAGCAGCTTAACCGGGACTAGCGTTGTCCACGAGCAGTACTTC
CASSLTGTSVVHEQYF
>TRBJ2-1|TRBD2|many|TRBV7-3
TGTGCCAGCAGCTTAAACCCTAGCGGGAGAGTCTTC
CASSLNPSGRVF
>TRBJ2-7|TRBD2|-|TRBV7-2
TGTGCCAGCAGTCGTAGCAGACTAGCGGGTACCTACGAGCAGTACTTC
CASSRSRLAGTYEQYF
>TRBJ2-1|TRBD2|many|TRBV7-9
TGTGCCAGCAGCCCACTAGCGTCCTACAATGAGCAGTTCTTC
CASSPLASYNEQFF
>TRBJ2-7|TRBD2|few|TRBV5-1
TGCGCCAGCAGCTTGTACCCGGGACTAGCGGGAGACATACGCTACGAGCAGTACTTC
CASSLYPGLAGDIRYEQYF
>TRBJ2-7|-|-|TRBV28
TGTGCCAGCAGTTTACGGGCCAGGGGTGAGCAGTACTTC
CASSLRARGEQYF
>TRBJ2-1|-|many|TRBV5-6
TGTGCCAGCACCCTAAGGTTCAGGTACAATGAGCAGTTCTTC
CASTLRFRYNEQFF
>TRBJ2-3|-|-|TRBV6-5
TGTGCCAGCAGTTACTCTACTCCGGGGAGATTTAAGGACACAGATACGCAGTATTTT
CASSYSTPGRFKDTDTQYF
>TRBJ2-7|TRBD2|many|TRBV7-2
TGTGCCAGCAGCTTCCAGGGACTAGCTCCCTACGAGCAGTACTTC
CASSFQGLAPYEQYF
>TRBJ2-7|TRBD1|-|TRBV18
TGTGCCAGCTCACTTGGGACAGGGTCGAACTACGAGCAGTACTTC
CASSLGTGSNYEQYF
>TRBJ2-7|-|-|TRBV29-1
TGCAGCGTTTCTACGTTTTGGAGACCAGCGGCTAACCGAAATATCTACGAGCAGTACTTC
CSVSTFWRPAANRNIYEQYF
>TRBJ2-3|TRBD1|few|TRBV12-3/TRBV12-4
TGTGCCAGCAGTTTGGGACAGGGGTTCGGAGATACGCAGTATTTT
CASSLGQGFGDTQYF
>TRBJ2-1|-|few|TRBV20-1
TGCAGTGCTCCCCCTCTAGTTACCGATGAGCAGTTCTTC
CSAPPLVTDEQFF
>TRBJ2-6|-|-|TRBV12-3/TRBV12-4
TGTGCCAGCAGTTTTTGGGGACTGGGAGGGGCCAACGTCCTGACTTTC
CASSFWGLGGANVLTF
>TRBJ1-2|-|few|TRBV4-3
TGCGCCAGCAGCCCCAGTGCAGCGGTCCGGGATGGCTACACCTTC
CASSPSAAVRDGYTF
>TRBJ2-5|TRBD2|many|TRBV29-1
TGCAGCGTTCTAGGACTAGCGGGTGAGACCCAGTACTTC
CSVLGLAGETQYF
>TRBJ2-1|TRBD2|-|TRBV25-1
TGTGCCAGCAGTGAATTCCGCCGGGCTAGCGGGAGGTCCTACAATGAGCAGTTCTTC
CASSEFRRASGRSYNEQFF
>TRBJ2-1|TRBD1|few|TRBV7-9
TGTGCCAGCAGCTTACGTGACAGGGTTTTAATCAATGAGCAGTTCTTC
CASSLRDRVLINEQFF
>TRBJ2-2|-|-|TRBV7-8
TGTGCCAGCAGCCGATACTCCGAATACCAAGACGGGGAGCTGTTTTTT
CASSRYSEYQDGELFF
>TRBJ2-1|-|-|TRBV6-2/TRBV6-3
TGTGCCAGCAGTTACTCGTTCGGCAATGAGCAGTTCTTC
CASSYSFGNEQFF
>TRBJ2-2|TRBD2|few|TRBV28
TGTGCCAGCAACCAAGCGGGATACACCGGGGAGCTGTTTTTT
CASNQAGYTGELFF
>TRBJ2-3|TRBD2|-|TRBV5-1
TGCGCCAGCAGCATGGGACTAGCGGGTAGCACAGATACGCAGTATTTT
CASSMGLAGSTDTQYF
>TRBJ2-7|TRBD2|-|TRBV20-1
TGCAGTGCTAGTGCGGGAGGCTACGAGCAGTACTTC
CSASAGGYEQYF
>TRBJ2-2|TRBD1|few|TRBV6-5
TGTGCCAGCAGTTACTCTTCCGGGACAGTTGACACCGGGGAGCTGTTTTTT
CASSYSSGTVDTGELFF
>TRBJ1-5|-|-|TRBV6-5
TGTGCCAGCAGTTACTCGTCAGCCGGTCAGCCCCAGCATTTT
CASSYSSAGQPQHF
>TRBJ2-1|TRBD2|-|TRBV10-2
TGCGCCAGCAGTACTTCTCGGGGCGGGAGCTACAATGAGCAGTTCTTC
CASSTSRGGSYNEQFF
>TRBJ1-2|TRBD1|-|TRBV6-5
TGTGCCAGCAGTTTGACAGGGCCAGACTATGGCTACACCTTC
CASSLTGPDYGYTF
>TRBJ1-2|-|-|TRBV12-3/TRBV12-4
TGTGCCAGCAGTTTCCGAGACTACACCTTC
CASSFRDYTF
>TRBJ2-1|TRBD2|-|TRBV18
TGTGCCAGCTCACTTCTAGCGGGAGTTGACTACAATGAGCAGTTCTTC
CASSLLAGVDYNEQFF
>TRBJ2-1|TRBD2|few|TRBV12-3/TRBV12-4
TGTGCCAGCAGTCTGACTAGCAGGTACAATGAGCAGTTCTTC
CASSLTSRYNEQFF
>TRBJ2-7|TRBD2|-|TRBV6-5
TGTGCCAGCAGTTACGCGGCGGGAGACTCCTACGAGCAGTACTTC
CASSYAAGDSYEQYF
>TRBJ2-7|TRBD1|once|TRBV29-1
TGCAGCGTTGAGCGCCGGGACAGGGGGAACGAGCAGTACTTC
CSVERRDRGNEQYF
>TRBJ2-3|TRBD2|-|TRBV5-4
TGTGCCAGCAGCTTGGGCGGGACTAGCGGGAGTCAAGATACGCAGTATTTT
CASSLGGTSGSQDTQYF
>TRBJ2-3|TRBD2|-|TRBV20-1
TGCAGTGCTAGAGGACTAGCCTACACAGATACGCAGTATTTT
CSARGLAYTDTQYF
>TRBJ2-2|-|few|TRBV28
TGTGCCAGCAGTTTAAAGCTTCTCACCGGGGAGCTGTTTTTT
CASSLKLLTGELFF
>TRBJ2-1|TRBD1|few|TRBV20-1
TGCAGTGCCACCGGGACAGTTCTCGGGAATGAGCAGTTCTTC
CSATGTVLGNEQFF